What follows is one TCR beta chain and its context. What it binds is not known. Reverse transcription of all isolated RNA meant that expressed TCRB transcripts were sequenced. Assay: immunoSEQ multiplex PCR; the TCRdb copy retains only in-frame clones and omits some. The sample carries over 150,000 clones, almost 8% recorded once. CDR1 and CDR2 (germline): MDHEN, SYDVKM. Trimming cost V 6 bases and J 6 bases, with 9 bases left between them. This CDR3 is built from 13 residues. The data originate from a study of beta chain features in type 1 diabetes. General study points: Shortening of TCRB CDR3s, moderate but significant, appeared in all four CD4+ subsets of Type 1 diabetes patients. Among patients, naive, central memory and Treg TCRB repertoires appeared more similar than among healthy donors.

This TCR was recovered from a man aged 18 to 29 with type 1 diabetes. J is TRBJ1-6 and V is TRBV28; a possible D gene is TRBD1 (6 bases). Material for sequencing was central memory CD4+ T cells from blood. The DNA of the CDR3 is TGTGCCAGCAGGGTAGGGGGTAATTCACCCCTCCACTTT. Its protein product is CASRVGGNSPLHF.